This TCR beta chain was sequenced during a study of blood T cells in healthy people across ages. The study's findings and limits: Conclusively comparing naive with antigen-experienced cells was impossible with unsorted PBMCs.

Using a J-beta primer mix together with a sample-barcoded 5' primer, a second PCR was run for roughly 6 to 12 cycles. TCRdb processed the 5' RACE reads anew with MiXCR; each CDR3 protein has one entry. The sample gives 800,000 to 900,000 distinct CDR3 sequences, around 62% of which show up once; 25% to 35% is in the top ten. This clonotype was observed once. Its antigen is still unknown. Germline is not matched at one junction end, which may reflect a read error. This CDR3 is 13 amino acids long. Per germline, CDR1 DFQATT and CDR2 SNEGSKA (reference sequence). Sequences were obtained from blood. This clonotype originated in a man aged 30-40 years in good health. The chain employs TRBV20-1 and TRBJ2-7, with D perhaps matching TRBD1 (5 bases). The tail of the sequence fits TRBJ2-5 better, so the J call may be wrong. The CDR3 is CSASQGVGETQYF. The CDR3 bases are TGTAGTGCTTCCCAAGGGGTAGGAGAGACCCAGTACTTC.